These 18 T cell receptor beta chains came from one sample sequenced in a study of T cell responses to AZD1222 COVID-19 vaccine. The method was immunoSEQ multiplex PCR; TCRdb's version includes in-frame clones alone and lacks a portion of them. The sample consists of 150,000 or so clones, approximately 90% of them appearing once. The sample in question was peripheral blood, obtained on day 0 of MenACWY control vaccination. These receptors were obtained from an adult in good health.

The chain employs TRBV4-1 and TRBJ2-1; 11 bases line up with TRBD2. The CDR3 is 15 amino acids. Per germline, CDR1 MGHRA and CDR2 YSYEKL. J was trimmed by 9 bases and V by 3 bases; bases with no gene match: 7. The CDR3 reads CASSQVAGGAGEQFF. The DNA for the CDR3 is TGCGCCAGCAGCCAGGTAGCGGGAGGGGCTGGTGAGCAGTTCTTC.

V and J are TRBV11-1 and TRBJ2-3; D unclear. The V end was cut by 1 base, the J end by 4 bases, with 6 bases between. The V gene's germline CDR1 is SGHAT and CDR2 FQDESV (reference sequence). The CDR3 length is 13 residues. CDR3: CASSLVFPDTQYF. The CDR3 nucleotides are TGTGCCAGCAGCTTAGTCTTCCCAGATACGCAGTATTTT.

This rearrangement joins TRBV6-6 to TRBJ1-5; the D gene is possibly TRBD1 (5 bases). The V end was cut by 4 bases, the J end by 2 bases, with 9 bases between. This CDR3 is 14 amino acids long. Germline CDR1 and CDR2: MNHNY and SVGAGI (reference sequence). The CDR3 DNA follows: TGTGCCAGCAGTTCCCAAGGGGGCAATCAGCCCCAGCATTTT. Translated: CASSSQGGNQPQHF.

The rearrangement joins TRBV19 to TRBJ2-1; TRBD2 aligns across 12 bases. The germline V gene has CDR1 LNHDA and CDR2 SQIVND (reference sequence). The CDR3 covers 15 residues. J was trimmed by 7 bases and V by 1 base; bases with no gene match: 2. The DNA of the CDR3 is TGTGCCAGTAGTATAGTTGGGACTAGCGGGAATGAGCAGTTCTTC. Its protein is CASSIVGTSGNEQFF.

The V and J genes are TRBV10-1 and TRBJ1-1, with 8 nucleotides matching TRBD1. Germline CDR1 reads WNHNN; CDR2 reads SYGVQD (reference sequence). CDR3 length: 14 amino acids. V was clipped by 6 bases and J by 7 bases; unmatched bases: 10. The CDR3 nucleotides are TGCGCCAGCAGACCGGGACAGGAAGGGAGTGAAGCTTTCTTT. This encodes CASRPGQEGSEAFF.

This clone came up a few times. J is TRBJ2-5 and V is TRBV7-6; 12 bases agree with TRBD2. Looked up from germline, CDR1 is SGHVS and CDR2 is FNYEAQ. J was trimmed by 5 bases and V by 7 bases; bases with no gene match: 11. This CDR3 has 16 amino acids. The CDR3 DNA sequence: TGTGCCAGCACCAAAAACCCCGGACTAGCGGGGGAGACCCAGTACTTC. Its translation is CASTKNPGLAGETQYF.

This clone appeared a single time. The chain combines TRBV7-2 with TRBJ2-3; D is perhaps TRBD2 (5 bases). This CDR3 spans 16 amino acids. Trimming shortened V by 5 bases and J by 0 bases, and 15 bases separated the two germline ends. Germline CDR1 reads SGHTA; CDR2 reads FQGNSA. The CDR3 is CASSPRLAFSTDTQYF. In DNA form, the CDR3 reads TGTGCCAGCAGCCCCCGCCTAGCCTTTAGCACAGATACGCAGTATTTT.

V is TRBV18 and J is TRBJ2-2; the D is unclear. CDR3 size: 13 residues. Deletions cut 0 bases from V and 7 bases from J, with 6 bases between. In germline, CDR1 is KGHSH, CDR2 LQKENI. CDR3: CASSPPPGGELFF. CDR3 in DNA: TGTGCCAGCTCACCACCCCCGGGCGGGGAGCTGTTTTTT.

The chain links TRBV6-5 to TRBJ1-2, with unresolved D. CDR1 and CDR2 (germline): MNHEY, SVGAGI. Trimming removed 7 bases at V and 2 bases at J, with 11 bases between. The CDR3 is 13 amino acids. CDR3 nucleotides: TGTGCCAGCACTCGAACAGTGAACTATGGCTACACCTTC. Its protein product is CASTRTVNYGYTF.

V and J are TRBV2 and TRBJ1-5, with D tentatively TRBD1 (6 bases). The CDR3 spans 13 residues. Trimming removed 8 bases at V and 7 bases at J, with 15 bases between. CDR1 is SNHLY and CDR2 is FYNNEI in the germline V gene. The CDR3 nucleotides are TGTGCCAGCGGTCGACAGGCAGACCAGCCCCAGCATTTT. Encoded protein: CASGRQADQPQHF.

The CDR3 loop reads CASSVRKNTEAFF. CDR3 sequence (DNA): TGTGCCAGCAGTGTACGGAAGAACACTGAAGCTTTCTTT. The chain has TRBV2 and TRBJ1-1; unclear D gene. The V gene lost 4 bases and the J gene lost 1 base, with 7 bases spanning the gap. The germline CDR1 and CDR2 sequences are SNHLY and FYNNEI. CDR3 length: 13 residues.

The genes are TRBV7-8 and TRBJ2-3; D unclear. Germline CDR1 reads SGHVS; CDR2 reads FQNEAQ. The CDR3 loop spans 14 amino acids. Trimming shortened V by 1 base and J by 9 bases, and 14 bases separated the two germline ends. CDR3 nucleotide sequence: TGTGCCAGCAGCTTAGAACCTCAACTCGCGACGCAGTATTTT. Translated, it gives CASSLEPQLATQYF.

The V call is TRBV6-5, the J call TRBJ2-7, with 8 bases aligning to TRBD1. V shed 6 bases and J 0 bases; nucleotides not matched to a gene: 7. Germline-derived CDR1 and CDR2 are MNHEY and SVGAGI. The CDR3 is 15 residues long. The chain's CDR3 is CASSLQGARSYEQYF. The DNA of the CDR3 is TGTGCCAGCAGCCTCCAGGGGGCCCGCTCCTACGAGCAGTACTTC.

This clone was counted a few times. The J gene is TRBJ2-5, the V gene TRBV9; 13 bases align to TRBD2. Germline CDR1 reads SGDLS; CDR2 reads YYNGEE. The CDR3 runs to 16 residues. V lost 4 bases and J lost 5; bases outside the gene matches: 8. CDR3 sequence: CASSFLLAGGHETQYF. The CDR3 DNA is TGTGCCAGCAGCTTTTTACTAGCGGGAGGGCATGAGACCCAGTACTTC.

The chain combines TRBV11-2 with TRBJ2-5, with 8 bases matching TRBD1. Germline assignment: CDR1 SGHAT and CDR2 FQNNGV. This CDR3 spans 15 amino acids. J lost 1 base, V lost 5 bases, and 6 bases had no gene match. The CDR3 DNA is TGTGCCAGCAGCAGAGGAACAGGGGGCCAAGAGACCCAGTACTTC. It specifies CASSRGTGGQETQYF.

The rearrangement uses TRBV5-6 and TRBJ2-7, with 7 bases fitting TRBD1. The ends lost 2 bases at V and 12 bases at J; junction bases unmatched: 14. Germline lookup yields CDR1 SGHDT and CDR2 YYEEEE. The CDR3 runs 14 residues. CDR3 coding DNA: TGTGCCAGCAGCTTACAGGGGAGAGGGACAGCTTGGTACTTC. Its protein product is CASSLQGRGTAWYF.

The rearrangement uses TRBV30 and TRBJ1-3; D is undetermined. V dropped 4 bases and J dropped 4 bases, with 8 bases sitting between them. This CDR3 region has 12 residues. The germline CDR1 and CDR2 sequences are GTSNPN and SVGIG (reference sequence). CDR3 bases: TGTGCCTGGAAAAGGATGGGAAACACCATATATTTT. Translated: CAWKRMGNTIYF.

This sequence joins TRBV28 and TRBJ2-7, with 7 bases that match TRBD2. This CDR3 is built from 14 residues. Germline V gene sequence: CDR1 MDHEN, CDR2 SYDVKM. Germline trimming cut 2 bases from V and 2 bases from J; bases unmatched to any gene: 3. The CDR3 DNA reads TGTGCCAGCAGTTTAAAGCTAGCGGCCTACGAGCAGTACTTC. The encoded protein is CASSLKLAAYEQYF. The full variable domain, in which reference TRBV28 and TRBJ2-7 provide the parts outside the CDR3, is DVKVTQSSRYLVKRTGEKVFLECVQDMDHENMFWYRQDPGLGLRLIYFSYDVKMKEKGDIPEGYSVSREKKERFSLILESASTNQTSMYLCASSLKLAAYEQYFGPGTRLTVT.